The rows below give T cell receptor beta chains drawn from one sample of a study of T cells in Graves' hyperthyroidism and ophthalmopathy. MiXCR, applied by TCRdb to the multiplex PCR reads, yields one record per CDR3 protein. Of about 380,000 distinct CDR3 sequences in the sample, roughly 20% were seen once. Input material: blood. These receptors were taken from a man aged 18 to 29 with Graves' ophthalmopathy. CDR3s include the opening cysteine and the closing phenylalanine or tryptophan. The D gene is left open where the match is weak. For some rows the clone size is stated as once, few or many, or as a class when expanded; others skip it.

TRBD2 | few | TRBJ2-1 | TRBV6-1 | TGTGCCAGCAGTGGACTAGCGGGCTACAATGAGCAGTTCTTC | CASSGLAGYNEQFF
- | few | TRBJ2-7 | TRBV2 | TGTGCCAGCGTAAGAACCTCTTCCTCCTACGAGCAGTACTTC | CASVRTSSSYEQYF
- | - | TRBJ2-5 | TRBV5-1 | TGCGCCAGCAGCTTGAGTACAGGGACAGAGACCCAGTACTTC | CASSLSTGTETQYF
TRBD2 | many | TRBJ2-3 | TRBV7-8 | TGTGCCAGCAGCTTAGGTCGCGGCGGGGGTTTAGATACGCAGTATTTT | CASSLGRGGGLDTQYF
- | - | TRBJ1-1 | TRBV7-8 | TGTGCCAGCAGCTTAGACAGGGTAGGGGCTTTCTTT | CASSLDRVGAFF
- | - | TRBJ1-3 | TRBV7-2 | TGTGCCAGCAGCTTGTACGTCAGCTCTGGAAACACCATATATTTT | CASSLYVSSGNTIYF
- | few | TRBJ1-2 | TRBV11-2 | TGTGCCAGCAGCCGGAGTAGGGGGGTCTATGGCTACACCTTC | CASSRSRGVYGYTF
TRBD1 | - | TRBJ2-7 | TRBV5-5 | TGTGCCAGCAGCCGTAAAAGGACAGGGAATAACTACGAGCAGTACTTC | CASSRKRTGNNYEQYF
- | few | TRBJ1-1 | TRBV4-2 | TGTGCCAGCAGCCAAGGGAACCGGTGGTTCTTT | CASSQGNRWFF
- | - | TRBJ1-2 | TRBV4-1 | TGCGCCAGCAGCCGGTGGTTCGGGGGTGGCAGGACAAGCTACACCTTC | CASSRWFGGGRTSYTF
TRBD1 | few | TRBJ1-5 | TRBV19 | TGTGCCAGTAGTACGACCGACAGGGACTATAGCAATCAGCCCCAGCATTTT | CASSTTDRDYSNQPQHF
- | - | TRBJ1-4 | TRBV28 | TGTGCCAGCAGTTTGTGGGGGGCACCCGAAAAACTGTTTTTT | CASSLWGAPEKLFF
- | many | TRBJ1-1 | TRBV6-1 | TGTGCCAGCAGCTTTTCCGGGCCCTATGAGGAGGCTTTCTTT | CASSFSGPYEEAFF
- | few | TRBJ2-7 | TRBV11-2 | TGTGCCAGCAGCTCCTTAAAGTCCGGGAACGAGCAGTACTTC | CASSSLKSGNEQYF
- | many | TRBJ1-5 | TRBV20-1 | TGCAGTGCTAGATATACAGGCCATAGCAATCAGCCCCAGCATTTT | CSARYTGHSNQPQHF
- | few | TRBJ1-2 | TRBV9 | TGTGCCAGCAGCCTAAGCCCGGGATCCTATGGCTACACCTTC | CASSLSPGSYGYTF
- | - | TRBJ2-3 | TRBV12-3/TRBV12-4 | TGTGCCAGCAGTTCCCCGGGACACCACACAGATACGCAGTATTTT | CASSSPGHHTDTQYF
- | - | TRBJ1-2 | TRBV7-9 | TGTGCCAGCAGCCCACCCCGGAGGGGAGGTGGCTACACCTTC | CASSPPRRGGGYTF
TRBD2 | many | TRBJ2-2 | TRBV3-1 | TGTGCCAGCAGCCAAATTAGCGGGGGGGCCCACACCGGGGAGCTGTTTTTT | CASSQISGGAHTGELFF
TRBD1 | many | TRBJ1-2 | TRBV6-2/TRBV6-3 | TGTGCCAGCAGCAACGACAGGGTGTATGGCTACACCTTC | CASSNDRVYGYTF
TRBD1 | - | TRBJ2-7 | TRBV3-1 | TGTGCCAGCAGCCAAGGGGGGACAGGGGGCCACGAGCAGTACTTC | CASSQGGTGGHEQYF
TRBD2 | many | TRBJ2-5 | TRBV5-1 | TGCGCCAGCACTAGCGGGGTAAAAGAGACCCAGTACTTC | CASTSGVKETQYF
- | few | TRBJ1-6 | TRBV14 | TGTGCCAGCAGCCAAGATCCGGGACTCCTGCCCCCTTACTCCTATAATTCACCCCTCCACTTT | CASSQDPGLLPPYSYNSPLHF